This T cell receptor beta chain was sequenced during a study of blood T cell repertoires in COVID-19. Here immunoSEQ multiplex PCR was the method, and the copy in TCRdb shows in-frame clones only, minus some. The repertoire holds 250,000 to 350,000 clones, around 90% seen once, with about 2.2% in the top ten. This CDR3 region has 15 residues. In germline, CDR1 is SGHTA, CDR2 FQGNSA. The V segment lost 2 bases and the J segment 4 bases; nucleotides outside the gene matches: 7. The chain uses TRBV7-2 and TRBJ1-1, with 7 bases identical to TRBD1. Source material: peripheral blood. The origin of this receptor is a woman aged 45-65 years who had recovered from COVID-19. CDR3 in amino acids: CASSLIEGAVTEAFF. The CDR3 DNA follows: TGTGCCAGCAGCTTAATAGAGGGGGCAGTCACTGAAGCTTTCTTT. The full variable domain, with the rest looked up from reference TRBV7-2 and TRBJ1-1, is GAGVSQSPSNKVTEKGKDVELRCDPISGHTALYWYRQSLGQGLEFLIYFQGNSAPDKSGLPSDRFSAERTGGSVSTLTIQRTQQEDSAVYLCASSLIEGAVTEAFFGQGTRLTVV.